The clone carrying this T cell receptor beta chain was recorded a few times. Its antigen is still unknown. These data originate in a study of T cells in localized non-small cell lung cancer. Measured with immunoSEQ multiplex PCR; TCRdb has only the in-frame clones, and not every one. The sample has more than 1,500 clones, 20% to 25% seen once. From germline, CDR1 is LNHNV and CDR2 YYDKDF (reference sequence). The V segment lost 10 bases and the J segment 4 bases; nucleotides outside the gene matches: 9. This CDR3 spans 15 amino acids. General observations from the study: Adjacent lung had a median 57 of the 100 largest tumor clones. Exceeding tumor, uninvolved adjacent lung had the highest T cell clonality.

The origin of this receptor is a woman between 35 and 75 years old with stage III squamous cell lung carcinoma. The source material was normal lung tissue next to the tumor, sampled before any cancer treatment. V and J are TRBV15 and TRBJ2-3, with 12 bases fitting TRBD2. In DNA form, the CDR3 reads TGTGCCAGCAGTTGGACTAGCGGGAATGCAGATACGCAGTATTTT. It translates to CASSWTSGNADTQYF.